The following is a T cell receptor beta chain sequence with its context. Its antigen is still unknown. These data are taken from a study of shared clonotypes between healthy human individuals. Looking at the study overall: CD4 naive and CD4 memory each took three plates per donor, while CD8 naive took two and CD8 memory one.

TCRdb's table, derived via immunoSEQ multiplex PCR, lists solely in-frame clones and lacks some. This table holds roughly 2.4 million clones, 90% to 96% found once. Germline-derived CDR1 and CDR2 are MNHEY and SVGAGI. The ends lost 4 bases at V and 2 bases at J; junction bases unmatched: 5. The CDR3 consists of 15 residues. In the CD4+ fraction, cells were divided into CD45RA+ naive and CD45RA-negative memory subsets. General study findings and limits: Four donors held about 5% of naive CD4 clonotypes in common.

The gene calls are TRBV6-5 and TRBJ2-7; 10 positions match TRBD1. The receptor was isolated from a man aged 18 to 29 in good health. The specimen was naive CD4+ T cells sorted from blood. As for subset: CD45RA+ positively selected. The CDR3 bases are TGTGCCAGCAGTTTTATAGGACAGGGGGCCTACGAGCAGTACTTC. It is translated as CASSFIGQGAYEQYF.